Presented here are 26 T cell receptor beta chains from one specimen sequenced in a study of T cells in Graves' hyperthyroidism and ophthalmopathy. Researchers took RNA transcripts and amplified the TCR beta CDR3 regions from them. The HTBI primer set was used in a first-round RT-PCR of the TCR CDR3. TCRdb passed the multiplex PCR reads through MiXCR, listing each CDR3 protein once. This sample has about 350,000 distinct CDR3 sequences, with approximately 19% found just once. The sequenced material came from blood. Source of these receptors: a young woman with Graves' hyperthyroidism.

This clonotype was seen many times. This chain links TRBV12-3 or TRBV12-4 with TRBJ2-5; 7 bases agree with TRBD1. The CDR3 consists of 16 residues. The trim removed 6 bases at V and 2 bases at J, leaving 12 bases unmatched. CDR3 nucleotide sequence: TGTGCCAGCAGCAATCACCGGGACAGACCTCAAGAGACCCAGTACTTC. This translates into CASSNHRDRPQETQYF.

V usage is TRBV6-2 or TRBV6-3 and J usage is TRBJ2-2, with 11 bases identical to TRBD2. The ends lost 6 bases at V and 1 base at J; junction bases unmatched: 10. The CDR3 is made up of 18 amino acids. The germline V gene has CDR1 MNHEY and CDR2 SVGEGT. CDR3 coding DNA: TGTGCCAGCAGCAATCCTAGCGGGGGGTTGAGGAACACCGGGGAGCTGTTTTTT. Protein: CASSNPSGGLRNTGELFF.

This clonotype showed up many times. This chain links TRBV20-1 with TRBJ1-5; D call uncertain. V gave up 3 bases and J gave up 6 bases, with 9 bases separating them. The CDR3 length is 12 residues. Germline loops: CDR1 DFQATT, CDR2 SNEGSKA (reference sequence). The CDR3 DNA is TGCAGTGCTAGTATGCAGACTCAGCCCCAGCATTTT. This sequence encodes CSASMQTQPQHF.

This clonotype was counted many times. This chain connects TRBV7-8 to TRBJ1-5, with TRBD1 matching over 8 bases. Germline trimming cut 6 bases from V and 0 bases from J; bases unmatched to any gene: 7. The CDR3 loop spans 16 amino acids. Looked up from germline, CDR1 is SGHVS and CDR2 is FQNEAQ. The CDR3 DNA sequence: TGTGCCAGCAGTCCAAGGACAGGGATTAGCAATCAGCCCCAGCATTTT. Its protein product is CASSPRTGISNQPQHF.

The table lists this clonotype with many counts. The chain has TRBV7-3 and TRBJ1-1, with TRBD1 as a possible D gene (6 bases). V shed 5 bases and J shed 4 bases, with 14 bases lying between them. CDR3 size: 14 residues. Germline V gives CDR1 SGHTA, CDR2 FQGTGA. This CDR3 reads CASSLTGRGTEAFF. CDR3 bases: TGTGCCAGCAGCCTCACAGGGAGGGGCACTGAAGCTTTCTTT.

CDR3 DNA: TGTGCCAGCAGTCGAGGATTCGTGGCTGAAGCTTTCTTT. Protein: CASSRGFVAEAFF. The chain employs TRBV6-1 and TRBJ1-1; no clear D gene. The germline V and J ends were trimmed by 5 bases and 6 bases, with 13 bases remaining between them. The CDR3 is 13 amino acids. Per the germline V gene, CDR1 is MNHNS and CDR2 is SASEGT.

Many counts were recorded for this clonotype. V gene TRBV30 combines with J gene TRBJ1-1; 7 bases are shared with TRBD1. J lost 7 bases, V lost 4 bases, and 12 bases had no gene match. CDR3 length equals 14 residues. Germline loops: CDR1 GTSNPN, CDR2 SVGIG (reference sequence). In DNA, the CDR3 is TGTGCCTGGACGGGGATGGGACAGCTAAATGAAGCTTTCTTT. It encodes CAWTGMGQLNEAFF.

At least ten counts were recorded for this clonotype. The chain has TRBV20-1 and TRBJ1-1; maybe TRBD1 (5 bases). V was trimmed by 1 base and J by 4 bases, leaving 13 bases between them. CDR3 length equals 14 residues. CDR1 and CDR2 (germline): DFQATT, SNEGSKA (reference sequence). CDR3 region: CSARVGAARTEAFF. The CDR3 DNA reads as TGCAGTGCTAGAGTAGGGGCAGCTCGCACTGAAGCTTTCTTT.

This clonotype has a count of ten or more. The rearrangement links TRBV11-2 to TRBJ2-5, with D tentatively TRBD2 (5 bases). The CDR3 runs 16 residues. Germline V gene sequence: CDR1 SGHAT, CDR2 FQNNGV. V lost 4 bases, J lost 0 bases, and 15 bases lay in between. The CDR3 DNA reads TGTGCCAGCAGCTCCCTAGCCACGGAGTACCAAGAGACCCAGTACTTC. This sequence encodes CASSSLATEYQETQYF.

Ten or more counts support this clonotype. This chain links TRBV6-6 with TRBJ1-1, with TRBD1 as a possible D gene (6 bases). This CDR3 is built from 16 residues. V gave up 6 bases and J gave up 0 bases, with 17 bases separating them. CDR1 is MNHNY, CDR2 SVGAGI, per germline (reference sequence). CDR3 nucleotides: TGTGCCAGCAGAAGGAATTCGGGGGCCATGAACACTGAAGCTTTCTTT. This gives the protein CASRRNSGAMNTEAFF.

This clonotype was counted only a few times. V gene TRBV4-1 combines with J gene TRBJ1-5; D might be TRBD1 (6 bases). The germline V and J ends were trimmed by 4 bases and 2 bases, with 15 bases remaining between them. This CDR3 has 16 amino acids. Germline CDR1 MGHRA, CDR2 YSYEKL. The CDR3 DNA follows: TGCGCCAGCAGCCCCGGTCCGGGGGCTGGCAATCAGCCCCAGCATTTT. Translating gives CASSPGPGAGNQPQHF.

This clonotype showed up many times. The V call is TRBV15, the J call TRBJ1-2, with 7 bases identical to TRBD1. This CDR3 has 12 amino acids. The germline gives CDR1 LNHNV, CDR2 YYDKDF (reference sequence). Losses at the gene ends were 8 bases for V and 8 bases for J; bases not matched to a gene: 8. CDR3 DNA sequence: TGTGCCACCTCAAGGCAGGGGGTAGGCTACACCTTC. As protein: CATSRQGVGYTF.

This clonotype appeared many times. Written as DNA, the CDR3 is TGTGCCAGCAGTTATTCCCCAGAGGGTCCGGACGAGCAGTACTTC. It is translated as CASSYSPEGPDEQYF. The chain carries TRBV6-9 and TRBJ2-7; D possibly corresponds to TRBD2 (5 bases). CDR1 and CDR2 from the germline V gene are MNHGY and SVAAGI. V lost 0 bases and J lost 5, with 14 bases in between. The CDR3 runs 15 residues.

This clonotype was detected many times. The chain combines TRBV24-1 with TRBJ1-1; D is undetermined. Trimming stripped 2 bases from V and 11 bases from J, with 11 bases between. Germline V lookup: CDR1 KGHDR, CDR2 SFDVKD. This CDR3 spans 12 amino acids. The CDR3 DNA sequence: TGTGCCACCAGTGATTGGCGGGGTGCGGCTTTCTTT. Protein: CATSDWRGAAFF.

This clonotype was counted many times. J is TRBJ1-2 and V is TRBV11-3; 7 bases align to TRBD1. Germline trimming cut 5 bases from V and 2 bases from J; bases unmatched to any gene: 5. Per germline, CDR1 SGHNT and CDR2 YENEEA. This CDR3 is built from 14 residues. CDR3: CASSPTGTNYGYTF. The CDR3 DNA reads as TGTGCCAGCAGCCCGACAGGGACAAACTATGGCTACACCTTC.

This clonotype was seen repeatedly, ten times or more. The DNA for the CDR3 is TGTGCCAGTAGTATAGCGGACACCGGCTTCTACGAGCAGTACTTC. Amino acid sequence: CASSIADTGFYEQYF. The chain employs TRBV19 and TRBJ2-7; possible D gene TRBD1, 5 bases. V was cut by 1 base and J by 3 bases, with 13 bases left in between. The CDR3 is 15 residues long. The V gene's germline CDR1 is LNHDA and CDR2 SQIVND (reference sequence).

In this sample, this clonotype turned up a few times. The chain joins TRBV5-4 to TRBJ1-2; weak D call: TRBD1 (5 bases). Trimming shortened V by 3 bases and J by 2 bases, and 20 bases separated the two germline ends. Germline V gene sequence: CDR1 SGHNT, CDR2 YYREEE (reference sequence). CDR3 length equals 17 residues. The CDR3 spells CASSSIREAPINYGYTF. Here the CDR3 DNA reads TGTGCCAGCAGCTCCATCAGGGAGGCTCCGATCAACTATGGCTACACCTTC.

This clonotype was seen many times. The chain joins TRBV18 to TRBJ1-2, with no clear D. Deletions cut 8 bases from V and 4 bases from J, with 14 bases between. This CDR3 has 13 residues. The V gene's germline CDR1 is KGHSH and CDR2 LQKENI. The CDR3, as DNA: TGTGCCAGCCACCCCCAATCGGGCTATGGCTACACCTTC. Translating it yields CASHPQSGYGYTF.

This clonotype was found once. The junction differs from germline at one of its ends, possibly a read error. The chain links TRBV24-1 to TRBJ1-1; maybe TRBD1 (6 bases). CDR1 KGHDR and CDR2 SFDVKD come from the germline V gene. The CDR3 sequence is 15 residues long. CDR3 coding DNA: TGTGCCACCAGTGACCCTGGACAGCCGTACACTGATGCTTTCTTT. Amino acid sequence: CATSDPGQPYTDAFF.

This clonotype was seen at least ten times. The chain recombines TRBV6-1 with TRBJ2-5; 7 bases are shared with TRBD2. V lost 6 bases and J lost 5; bases outside the gene matches: 9. Germline CDR1 is MNHNS and CDR2 is SASEGT. The CDR3 contains 14 residues. The CDR3 region has the DNA TGTGCCAGCAGAATACCCGGGGGGACGGAGACCCAGTACTTC. Protein sequence: CASRIPGGTETQYF.

This clonotype appeared many times. The chain couples TRBV29-1 to TRBJ2-5; unclear D gene. CDR3 length equals 13 residues. Germline CDR1 SQVTM, CDR2 ANQGSEA. V was pared by 5 bases and J by 5 bases, with 15 bases between. Written as DNA, the CDR3 is TGCAGCGTTACCGGGCTACTCACCGAGACCCAGTACTTC. Its translation is CSVTGLLTETQYF.

The V gene is TRBV6-1, the J gene TRBJ1-3; TRBD1 is a possible D gene (5 bases). This CDR3 has 15 residues. Germline CDR1 and CDR2: MNHNS and SASEGT. The V gene lost 0 bases and the J gene lost 4 bases, with 10 bases spanning the gap. The CDR3 sequence: CASSEAWSGGNTIYF. DNA of the CDR3: TGTGCCAGCAGTGAAGCGTGGTCAGGGGGAAACACCATATATTTT.

This clonotype was found many times. The chain has TRBV5-1 and TRBJ1-1; a weak D match, TRBD1 (5 bases). The germline V gene has CDR1 SGHRS and CDR2 YFSETQ. V lost 6 bases, J lost 0 bases, and 9 bases lay in between. The CDR3 spans 13 residues. Written as DNA, the CDR3 is TGCGCCAGCAACGTGGGGGTGAACACTGAAGCTTTCTTT. Protein sequence: CASNVGVNTEAFF.

This clonotype was seen ten or more times. J is TRBJ1-5 and V is TRBV28, with 7 bases aligning to TRBD1. J was trimmed by 6 bases and V by 4 bases; bases with no gene match: 9. This CDR3 contains 15 residues. From germline, CDR1 is MDHEN and CDR2 SYDVKM. The CDR3 sequence is CASSSRGTGSQPQHF. The CDR3 region has the DNA TGTGCCAGCAGTTCCAGGGGGACCGGCAGTCAGCCCCAGCATTTT.

This clonotype has ten or more counts. This chain uses TRBV6-4 with TRBJ1-1; 8 bases map to TRBD1. The trim removed 5 bases at V and 3 bases at J, leaving 17 bases unmatched. CDR3 length: 18 amino acids. In germline, CDR1 is MRHNA, CDR2 SNTAGT. The CDR3 is CASSLVKGQGLRYTEAFF. CDR3 nucleotides: TGTGCCAGCAGTCTCGTAAAAGGACAGGGTCTCAGGTACACTGAAGCTTTCTTT.

This clonotype was counted many times. V usage is TRBV4-1 and J usage is TRBJ2-2; TRBD2 is a possible D gene (6 bases). CDR3 length: 17 residues. Germline CDR1 reads MGHRA; CDR2 reads YSYEKL. Deletions cut 2 bases from V and 2 bases from J, with 15 bases between. The CDR3 DNA sequence: TGCGCCAGCAGCCAAAGGGCGGACTACCGAAACACCGGGGAGCTGTTTTTT. Translating gives CASSQRADYRNTGELFF.